The subject of this entry is one T cell receptor beta chain. This clonotype was counted many times. The target of this receptor is not known. Qualities for individual bases were not recorded, and no much larger clone is one base off. Trimmed from V: 8 bases; trimmed from J: 5 bases; junction bases lacking a gene match: 9. From the cysteine up to the phenylalanine, the CDR3 has a length of 14 residues. Only the CDR3 DNA stays, 42 bases, in frame from base 1. CDR1 and CDR2 are read off the germline V gene (reference sequence) as MNHNY and SVGAGI. This entry is derived from a study of early T cells in non-severe SARS-CoV-2 infection (dated by TCRdb to about 2021). Looking at the study overall: Because TCR sequencing was done on bulk RNA from unsorted whole blood, the alpha and beta chains could not be paired.

The study was a case-control design nested within a healthcare worker cohort in London, UK, with weekly nasopharyngeal swab PCR tests and blood sampling. Between 23 and 31 March 2020, the week of the UK lockdown, healthcare workers were enrolled and then followed up weekly for as long as 16 weeks. The method was 5' RACE. Sequencing took place on a NextSeq 500. In the TCR library protocol, unique molecular identifiers were attached to individual cDNA molecules to correct for PCR bias and sequencing error. TCR alpha and beta chains were both sequenced, and the abundances of alpha and beta sequences in each sample were closely correlated with each other. As for how the authors treated the data: Decombinator V4 was used to perform V gene, J gene and CDR3 annotation of TCR sequences. Expanded TCRs were defined as changing significantly between any two time points under a Poisson model with p below 0.0001. TCR abundances were normalised to the total number of TCRs sequenced per sample and were expressed as counts per million. TRAV1-2 paired with TRAJ12, TRAJ20 or TRAJ33 defined MAIT TCRs, while TRAV10 paired with TRAJ18 defined iNKT TCRs. A search of VDJdb, accessed on 1 November 2021, was run for TCRs annotated to CMV, EBV and SARS-CoV-2, with TCRs annotated for multiple antigens excluded. Through fastp at Q25 and MiXCR, TCRdb rebuilt clones from the public reads, retaining in-frame beta chains. CDR3 protein sequences are deduplicated, and each keeps its most common genes and DNA. The authors' filters were not applied to this entry. This sample lists tens of thousands of distinct CDR3 sequences; about 6% were detected once. Of the sample, about a fifth is held by the ten largest clones.

Summary of the overall study and its limitations: VDJdb matching was skewed toward anti-spike CD8 responses, so virus-specific expansions were likely underestimated and private and CD4 specificities were missed.

The input for sequencing was whole blood, taken at baseline. Here the chain combines TRBV6-6 and TRBJ2-5; TRBD2 lines up with 9 middle nucleotides. The origin of this receptor is an adult who was a healthcare worker with PCR-confirmed SARS-CoV-2 infection or an uninfected control (not recorded which). The DNA is as follows: TGTGCCAGCGGGAGGGCTAGCGGGAACGAGACCCAGTACTTC. The resulting protein is CASGRASGNETQYF.